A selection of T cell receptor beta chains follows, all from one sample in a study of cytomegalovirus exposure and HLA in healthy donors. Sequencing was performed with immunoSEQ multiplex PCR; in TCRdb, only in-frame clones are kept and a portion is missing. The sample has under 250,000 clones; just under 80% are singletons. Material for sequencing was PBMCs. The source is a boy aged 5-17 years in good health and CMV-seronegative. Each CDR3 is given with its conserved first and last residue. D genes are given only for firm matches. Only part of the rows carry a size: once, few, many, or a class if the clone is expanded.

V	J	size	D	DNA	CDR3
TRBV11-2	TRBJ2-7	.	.	TGTGCCAGCAGCTTAGGGCTAGACTACGAGCAGTACTTC	CASSLGLDYEQYF
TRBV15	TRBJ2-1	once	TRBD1	TGTGCCACCAGCAGAGTTACGACAGGGCTTGCGCAGTTCTTC	CATSRVTTGLAQFF
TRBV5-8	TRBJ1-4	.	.	TGTGCCAGCAGCTTGGCGCGCGGGAATGAAAAACTGTTTTTT	CASSLARGNEKLFF
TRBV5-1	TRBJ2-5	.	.	TGCGCCAGCAGCTTTTTCAGCGGGACACTAAAAGAGACCCAGTACTTC	CASSFFSGTLKETQYF
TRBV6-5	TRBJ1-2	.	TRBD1	TGTGCCAGCAGCCCACAGGGGTCGGGTGGCTACACCTTC	CASSPQGSGGYTF
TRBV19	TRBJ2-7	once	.	TGTGCCAGTAGTGAGTCGAGGATCAGCTCCTACGAGCAGTACTTC	CASSESRISSYEQYF
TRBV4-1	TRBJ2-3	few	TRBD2	TGCGCCAGCAGCCAGTTTCTGCGGGGGGGCGCAGATACGCAGTATTTT	CASSQFLRGGADTQYF
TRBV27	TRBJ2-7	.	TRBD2	TGTGCCAGCAGTTGGCTAGCGGGGGGAGTCTACGAGCAGTACTTC	CASSWLAGGVYEQYF
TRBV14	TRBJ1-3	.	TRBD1	TGTGCCAGCAGCCCCAGGGGGGGAAACACCATATATTTT	CASSPRGGNTIYF
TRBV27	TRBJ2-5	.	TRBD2	TGTGCCAGCAGTGCTAGCGGGAACGGGAGCACCCAGTACTTC	CASSASGNGSTQYF
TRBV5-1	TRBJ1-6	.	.	TGCGCCAGCAGCCCGGGTTCGACCGATTCACCCCTCCACTTT	CASSPGSTDSPLHF
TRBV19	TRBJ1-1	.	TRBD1	TGTGCCAGTTTCCAGGGGGCAGCTTTCTTT	CASFQGAAFF
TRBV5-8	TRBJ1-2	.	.	TGTGCCAGCAGCTTGGTCGGCTATGGCTACACCTTC	CASSLVGYGYTF
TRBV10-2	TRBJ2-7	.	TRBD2	TGCGCCAGCAGCCGGACTAGCGTTTCCTACGAGCAGTACTTC	CASSRTSVSYEQYF
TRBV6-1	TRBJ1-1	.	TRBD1	TGTGCCAGCAGGAAATCGGGACAGGGCCATGAAGCTTTCTTT	CASRKSGQGHEAFF
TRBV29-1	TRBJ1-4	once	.	TGCAGCGTTCCTGGGGGCGAAAAACTGTTTTTT	CSVPGGEKLFF
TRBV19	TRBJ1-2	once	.	TGTGCCAGTAGTGAAGAGCAGGGCCCATGGGGCTACACCTTC	CASSEEQGPWGYTF
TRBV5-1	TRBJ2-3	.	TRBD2	TGCGCCAGCAGCTCCGGACTAGCGGGAGCTGCAGATACGCAGTATTTT	CASSSGLAGAADTQYF
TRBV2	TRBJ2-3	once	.	TGTGCCAGCAGTGAGAGCCGTAGCGCCGATACGCAGTATTTT	CASSESRSADTQYF
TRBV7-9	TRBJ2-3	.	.	TGTGCCAGCAGCTCAGGACAGATCACAGATACGCAGTATTTT	CASSSGQITDTQYF
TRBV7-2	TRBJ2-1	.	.	TGTGCCAGCAGCTTACAGGGATATGAGCAGTTCTTC	CASSLQGYEQFF
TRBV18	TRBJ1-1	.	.	TGTGCCAGTATTGACAAGTTGAACACTGAAGCTTTCTTT	CASIDKLNTEAFF
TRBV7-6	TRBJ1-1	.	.	TGTGCCAGCAGCTTAGTAGTCGACACTGAAGCTTTCTTT	CASSLVVDTEAFF